The 20 T cell receptor beta chains listed next were all sequenced from one sample in a study of CD8+ T cells in alopecia areata. In each case, RNA was isolated and then reverse transcribed into cDNA as the sequencing template. Method: immunoSEQ multiplex PCR; TCRdb's copy keeps in-frame clones and lacks some. The sample has 95,000 to 150,000 clones; around 50% are singletons. The sample comprised NKG2D-low CD8+ T cells sorted from blood. All receptors come from a human donor with alopecia areata.

V gene TRBV14 combines with J gene TRBJ1-6; D unresolved. Germline V CDR1 and CDR2: SGHDN, FVKESK. V shed 0 bases and J shed 10 bases, with 10 bases lying between them. The CDR3 length is 14 residues. The CDR3: CASSQDSGNSPLHF. CDR3 sequence (DNA): TGTGCCAGCAGCCAAGATAGTGGCAACTCACCCCTCCACTTT.

The chain couples TRBV4-1 to TRBJ2-1; 10 bases match TRBD2. Germline CDR1 is MGHRA and CDR2 is YSYEKL. J gave up 9 bases and V 2 bases, and 4 bases lay outside the gene matches. The CDR3 consists of 14 residues. The CDR3 loop reads CASSQPGLASEQFF. The CDR3 nucleotides read TGCGCCAGCAGCCAACCGGGACTAGCGTCTGAGCAGTTCTTC.

J is TRBJ2-3 and V is TRBV27, with D unclear. Germline values: CDR1 MNHEY, CDR2 SMNVEV (reference sequence). This CDR3 has 15 amino acids. V lost 4 bases to trimming and J lost 2 bases, with 13 bases between them. CDR3 loop: CASSSGAHNTDTQYF. The DNA of the CDR3 is TGTGCCAGCAGTTCAGGAGCACATAACACAGATACGCAGTATTTT.

This clone was found a few times. This sample includes further DNA sequences coding for the same CDR3. The CDR3 DNA follows: TGCAGCGTTGAAGAAGCTTTCTTT. Amino acid sequence: CSVEEAFF. The rearrangement joins TRBV29-1 to TRBJ1-1; D unresolved. Trimming left V 0 bases short and J 10 bases short, with 0 bases between. In germline, CDR1 is SQVTM, CDR2 ANQGSEA. The CDR3 contains 8 residues.

This chain joins TRBV30 and TRBJ2-2; D ambiguous. The CDR3 extends over 13 amino acids. The V and J ends lost 5 bases and 3 bases respectively, with 10 bases between them. Germline CDR1 and CDR2: GTSNPN and SVGIG (reference sequence). For the CDR3, the DNA is TGTGCCTGGTCTTATGGGGACACCGGGGAGCTGTTTTTT. Residues: CAWSYGDTGELFF.

This clone was seen a handful of times. The CDR3 region is CASSQYEKLFF. The CDR3 DNA sequence: TGTGCCAGCAGCCAATATGAAAAACTGTTTTTT. The chain recombines TRBV14 with TRBJ1-4, with no clear D. The CDR3 is made up of 11 amino acids. Trimming pared 2 bases from V and 6 bases from J, leaving 1 base between. The germline gives CDR1 SGHDN, CDR2 FVKESK.

J is TRBJ2-5 and V is TRBV4-1; D might be TRBD2 (5 bases). Deletions cut 5 bases from V and 2 bases from J, with 9 bases between. The germline V gene encodes CDR1 MGHRA and CDR2 YSYEKL. The CDR3 sequence is 13 residues long. CDR3 nucleotides: TGCGCCAGCAGCTCCGGGATGCAAGAGACCCAGTACTTC. As protein: CASSSGMQETQYF.

This clone came up a few times. The rearrangement uses TRBV4-1 and TRBJ2-7; D uncertain. The CDR3 consists of 13 residues. CDR1 MGHRA and CDR2 YSYEKL come from the germline V gene. V was trimmed by 0 bases and J by 4 bases, leaving 7 bases between them. CDR3 sequence: CASSQELEYEQYF. CDR3 bases: TGCGCCAGCAGCCAAGAGCTGGAATACGAGCAGTACTTC.

This clone appeared a few times. The chain is built from TRBV28 and TRBJ2-1, with D tentatively TRBD2 (5 bases). This CDR3 has 12 residues. Germline lookup yields CDR1 MDHEN and CDR2 SYDVKM. V was clipped by 3 bases and J by 10 bases, with 10 bases between them. CDR3: CASSFRGWEQFF. Written as DNA, the CDR3 is TGTGCCAGCAGTTTTCGGGGTTGGGAGCAGTTCTTC.

This clone turned up a few times. This chain uses TRBV29-1 with TRBJ2-7, with D perhaps matching TRBD1 (6 bases). This CDR3 spans 13 amino acids. Germline CDR1 is SQVTM and CDR2 is ANQGSEA. The V end lost 6 bases, the J end lost 0 bases, and 12 bases lay between the germline ends. In DNA, the CDR3 is TGCAGCGTCCGGACAGCAGCCTCCTACGAGCAGTACTTC. Translated: CSVRTAASYEQYF.

This clone was detected only a few times. V is TRBV7-9 and J is TRBJ2-2; maybe TRBD1 (5 bases). Trimming took off 0 bases at V and 5 bases at J, with 10 bases between the two ends. CDR1 is SEHNR and CDR2 is FQNEAQ in the germline V gene (reference sequence). CDR3 length: 15 amino acids. CDR3 coding DNA: TGTGCCAGCAGCTTAGCTTCAGGGTCGACCGGGGAGCTGTTTTTT. This sequence encodes CASSLASGSTGELFF.

The table lists this clone with a count of one. The V and J genes are TRBV5-6 and TRBJ2-2; 8 bases map to TRBD1. The CDR3 runs to 17 residues. Trimming at V came to 3 bases and at J to 4 bases, leaving 11 bases not matched to a gene. Germline assignment: CDR1 SGHDT and CDR2 YYEEEE. The CDR3: CASSSIGGQGRTGELFF. Written as DNA, the CDR3 is TGTGCCAGCAGCTCGATAGGAGGACAGGGACGCACCGGGGAGCTGTTTTTT.

This clone turned up a few times. This chain joins TRBV29-1 and TRBJ2-3; 9 nucleotides agree with TRBD1. V lost 7 bases and J lost 3; bases outside the gene matches: 11. Germline-derived CDR1 and CDR2 are SQVTM and ANQGSEA. The CDR3 has 15 residues. The CDR3 nucleotides are TGCAGCGACGGGACAGGGATTCATGCGACAGATACGCAGTATTTT. It translates to CSDGTGIHATDTQYF.

This chain joins TRBV30 and TRBJ2-5, with D unresolved. V lost 3 bases to trimming and J lost 5 bases, with 10 bases between them. Germline V gene data show CDR1 as GTSNPN and CDR2 as SVGIG (reference sequence). The length of the CDR3 is 12 residues. The CDR3 region is CAWSVTGETQYF. DNA for the CDR3: TGTGCCTGGAGCGTTACGGGTGAGACCCAGTACTTC. Supplemented by reference TRBV30 and TRBJ2-5, the full variable domain reads SQTIHQWPATLVQPVGSPLSLECTVEGTSNPNLYWYRQAAGRGLQLLFYSVGIGQISSEVPQNLSASRPQDRQFILSSKKLLLSDSGFYLCAWSVTGETQYFGPGTRLLVL.

The chain recombines TRBV29-1 with TRBJ2-3; D gene uncertain. V lost 7 bases and J lost 1, with 9 bases in between. This CDR3 contains 12 residues. Germline CDR1 reads SQVTM; CDR2 reads ANQGSEA. In DNA form, the CDR3 reads TGCAGCGCCTGGACGGGCACAGATACGCAGTATTTT. Protein sequence: CSAWTGTDTQYF.

A remark on this clone: This specimen includes other DNA sequences encoding the same CDR3. The rearrangement links TRBV30 to TRBJ2-6; D call uncertain. CDR3 length: 13 residues. Looked up from germline, CDR1 is GTSNPN and CDR2 is SVGIG (reference sequence). The V and J ends lost 0 bases and 0 bases respectively, with 0 bases between them. The CDR3, as DNA: TGTGCCTGGAGTGTCTCTGGGGCCAACGTCCTGACTTTC. Amino acid sequence: CAWSVSGANVLTF. Supplemented by reference TRBV30 and TRBJ2-6, the full variable domain reads SQTIHQWPATLVQPVGSPLSLECTVEGTSNPNLYWYRQAAGRGLQLLFYSVGIGQISSEVPQNLSASRPQDRQFILSSKKLLLSDSGFYLCAWSVSGANVLTFGAGSRLTVL.

The CDR3 spells CASSFGTRTNTEAFF. CDR3 sequence (DNA): TGTGCCAGCAGCTTTGGGACACGTACGAACACTGAAGCTTTCTTT. The chain combines TRBV7-8 with TRBJ1-1; maybe TRBD1 (6 bases). From germline, CDR1 is SGHVS and CDR2 FQNEAQ. There are 15 residues in the CDR3. Trimming left V 3 bases short and J 1 base short, with 12 bases between.

The chain has TRBV15 and TRBJ1-5; D remains unclear. The V end was cut by 5 bases, the J end by 4 bases, with 15 bases between. CDR3 size: 15 residues. Germline V CDR1 and CDR2: LNHNV, YYDKDF (reference sequence). CDR3 coding DNA: TGTGCCACCAGCTGGATTGGGGTTGGTAATCAGCCCCAGCATTTT. Translating gives CATSWIGVGNQPQHF.

V is TRBV27 and J is TRBJ2-5; no clear D. Germline loops: CDR1 MNHEY, CDR2 SMNVEV (reference sequence). Trimming removed 3 bases from V and 5 bases from J, with 13 bases in between. The CDR3 has 14 residues. The CDR3 loop reads CASSLSSGMETQYF. In nucleotides, the CDR3 is TGTGCCAGCAGTTTGTCCAGTGGGATGGAGACCCAGTACTTC.

There are a few counts of this clone. The chain is built from TRBV28 and TRBJ2-7; no firm D call. From germline, CDR1 is MDHEN and CDR2 SYDVKM. Trimming took 8 bases from V and 3 from J, leaving 8 bases between them. CDR3 length: 11 amino acids. The CDR3 protein is CASGTYYEQYF. In DNA form, the CDR3 reads TGTGCCAGCGGCACATACTACGAGCAGTACTTC.